The rows below give T cell receptor beta chains drawn from one sample of a study of T-cell reconstitution after alpha-beta-depleted transplantation in children. TCRdb re-called the PCR reads through MiXCR, storing one row per CDR3 protein. The sample has about 50,000 distinct CDR3 sequences, around 5.9% seen once; the top ten hold more than 30%. Sequences were derived from PBMCs, mostly from graft donor cells, sampled 60 days after TCRalphabeta/CD19-depleted stem cell transplant. These receptors all stem from a female patient between 2 and 10 years old who had a stem cell transplant for aplastic anemia, so the T cells may come from the graft donor. The CDR3 runs from the conserved cysteine through the conserved F or W. The D gene is left open where the match is weak. Size is stated for part of the rows, as once, few or many counts, or as a class when the clone is expanded.

V	size	J	length	D	CDR3	DNA
TRBV24-1	once	TRBJ1-2	14	-	CATSDLGYNYGYTF	TGTGCCACCAGTGATTTGGGGTACAACTATGGCTACACCTTC
TRBV6-1	many	TRBJ2-7	16	TRBD1	CASTWDRAVWGYEQYF	TGTGCCAGCACCTGGGACAGGGCGGTTTGGGGGTACGAGCAGTACTTC
TRBV6-4	many	TRBJ2-3	17	TRBD2	CASSDGGTSGMVDTQYF	TGTGCCAGCAGTGACGGAGGGACTAGCGGTATGGTGGATACGCAGTATTTT
TRBV5-1	few	TRBJ2-5	14	-	CASTLGSELVTQYF	TGCGCCAGCACGCTAGGATCAGAGTTGGTGACCCAGTACTTC
TRBV28	many	TRBJ1-5	12	-	CASVQGSEPQHF	TGTGCCAGCGTACAGGGATCTGAGCCCCAGCATTTT
TRBV20-1	many	TRBJ2-4	16	-	CSARRPGDLAKNIQYF	TGCAGTGCTAGAAGGCCGGGGGACTTAGCCAAAAACATTCAGTACTTC
TRBV18	-	TRBJ1-1	14	TRBD1	CASSPDRGWAEAFF	TGTGCCAGCTCACCCGACAGGGGATGGGCCGAAGCTTTCTTT
TRBV12-3/TRBV12-4	many	TRBJ1-1	12	-	CASSYGNTEAFF	TGTGCCAGCAGTTACGGGAACACTGAAGCTTTCTTT
TRBV18	-	TRBJ2-7	16	TRBD1	CASSPQGAGISYEQYF	TGTGCCAGCTCACCGCAGGGGGCCGGGATTAGCTACGAGCAGTACTTC
TRBV28	few	TRBJ2-3	15	-	CASSFGGPSTDTQYF	TGTGCCAGCAGTTTCGGGGGACCTAGCACAGATACGCAGTATTTT
TRBV20-1	many	TRBJ2-1	17	TRBD2	CSANELAGGEGYNEQFF	TGCAGTGCTAATGAACTAGCGGGAGGTGAGGGATACAATGAGCAGTTCTTC
TRBV6-5	medium-sized	TRBJ2-1	16	TRBD2	CASRASGAATYNEQFF	TGTGCCAGCAGAGCTAGCGGAGCGGCGACCTACAATGAGCAGTTCTTC
TRBV7-9	many	TRBJ2-5	16	-	CASSSSGTRAGETQYF	TGTGCCAGCAGCTCCTCCGGGACACGGGCCGGGGAGACCCAGTACTTC
TRBV5-1	many	TRBJ2-1	15	-	CASSLEGGSYNEQFF	TGCGCCAGCAGCTTGGAGGGCGGATCCTACAATGAGCAGTTCTTC